Detailed here is one TCR beta chain. Its antigen is not identified. Repertoires were generated with immunoSEQ multiplex PCR, while TCRdb's copy carries only in-frame clones and drops some. Of about 2.2 million clones in the sample, around 95% were seen once. The naive CD8 fraction comprised CD45RO-negative cells positively selected for CCR7 and excluded terminally differentiated effector memory CD45RA+ cells. The ends lost 5 bases at V and 0 bases at J; junction bases unmatched: 6. This CDR3 contains 15 residues. Germline V gives CDR1 SGHVS, CDR2 FNYEAQ. This entry is derived from a study of shared clonotypes between healthy human individuals. The wider study: Per donor, CD8 memory used one plate, CD8 naive used two, CD4 memory used three and CD4 naive used three.

Study-wide results and caveats: Measured sharing among donors was expected to vary with sequencing depth. Rarefaction curves obtained for sorted subsets showed sequencing incomplete despite large depth.

The material sequenced was naive CD8+ T cells from PBMCs. The TCR was taken from a man aged 18 to 29 in good health. Some clones in this sample may be carry-over from other donors' samples. The genes are TRBV7-6 and TRBJ2-7; 8 bases are shared with TRBD2. In DNA, the CDR3 is TGTGCCAGCAGCCCACTAGCGGTTAGCTCCTACGAGCAGTACTTC. Translation: CASSPLAVSSYEQYF.